Each of the 3 T cell receptor beta chains below was sequenced from the same sample in a study of blood T cell repertoires in COVID-19. Using immunoSEQ multiplex PCR, the repertoire was profiled, and TCRdb retains in-frame clones only, with some absent. The sample contains roughly 39,000 clones, roughly nine tenths of which appear only once. Sequenced sample: peripheral blood. The receptors were sampled from a man aged 45-65 years in a cohort sampled during active COVID-19.

This clone was observed a few times. The chain uses TRBV21-1 and TRBJ2-7; whether TRBD2, the table's D call, matches the DNA was not checked. TRBV21-1 has pseudogene status. The CDR3 runs 13 residues. CDR3 sequence (DNA): TGTGCCAGCACCGCCGGAGCAGCCTACGAGCAGTACGTC. This codes for CASTAGAAYEQYV.

The rearrangement uses TRBV6-5 and TRBJ2-2, with 7 bases matching TRBD1. The germline CDR1 and CDR2 sequences are MNHEY and SVGAGI. The CDR3 is made up of 14 amino acids. J was trimmed by 5 bases and V by 6 bases; bases with no gene match: 6. CDR3 in DNA: TGTGCCAGCAGGAGGGACAGCTATACCGGGGAGCTGTTTTTT. Translation gives CASRRDSYTGELFF.

The gene calls are TRBV19 and TRBJ1-2; 10 nucleotides agree with TRBD1. The germline V gene has CDR1 LNHDA and CDR2 SQIVND (reference sequence). With V trimmed by 5 bases and J by 4 bases, 10 bases remained unmatched. The CDR3 is 16 amino acids. The CDR3 coding sequence is TGTGCCAGTAGTCGCGACAGGGGGCCTGGGGGCTATGGCTACACCTTC. This encodes CASSRDRGPGGYGYTF.